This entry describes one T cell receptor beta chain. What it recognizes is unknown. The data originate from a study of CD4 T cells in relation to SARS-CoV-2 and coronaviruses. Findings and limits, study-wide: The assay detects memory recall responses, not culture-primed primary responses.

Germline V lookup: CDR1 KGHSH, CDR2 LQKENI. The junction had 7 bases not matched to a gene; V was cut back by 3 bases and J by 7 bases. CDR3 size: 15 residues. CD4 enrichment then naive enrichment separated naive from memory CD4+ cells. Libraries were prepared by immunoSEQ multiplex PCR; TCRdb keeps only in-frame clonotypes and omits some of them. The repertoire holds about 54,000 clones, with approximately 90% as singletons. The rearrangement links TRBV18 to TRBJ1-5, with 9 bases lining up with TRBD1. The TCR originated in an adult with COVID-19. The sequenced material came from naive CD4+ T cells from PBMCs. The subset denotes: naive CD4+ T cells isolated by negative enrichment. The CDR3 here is CASSPTGGLEQPQHF. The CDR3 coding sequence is TGTGCCAGCTCACCTACAGGGGGCCTGGAGCAGCCCCAGCATTTT.